A single sample is the source of the 23 T cell receptor beta chains below, sequenced in a study of regulatory T cells in long-lasting Graves disease. This sample's time point: newly diagnosed GD, antithyroid drugs for less than 3 months. PBMC RNA was the source of the TCR library. To make TCR beta libraries, researchers used iRepertoire HTBI primers and Arm-PCR of CDR3 regions. TCRdb recomputed calls from the multiplex PCR reads with MiXCR, one row per CDR3 protein. The sample contains roughly 510,000 distinct CDR3 sequences, around 15% of which appear only once. The data also belong to a second study, concerning T cells in Graves' hyperthyroidism and ophthalmopathy.

The sample here was peripheral blood mononuclear cells (PBMCs), taken at new diagnosis, from a patient treated with antithyroid drugs. The receptors originated from a man aged 18 to 35 with Graves disease.

This clonotype was detected a few times. The chain uses TRBV12-5 and TRBJ1-1; 7 nucleotides match TRBD1. The germline V gene encodes CDR1 LGHNT and CDR2 FRNRAP. The CDR3 runs to 17 residues. Unmatched junction bases numbered 13, after V lost 6 bases and J lost 0 bases. The CDR3 coding sequence is TGTGCTAGTGGCGTACAAACGGGACAGTCAATGAACACTGAAGCTTTCTTT. This codes for CASGVQTGQSMNTEAFF.

J is TRBJ2-5 and V is TRBV11-2; D unresolved. Germline V lookup: CDR1 SGHAT, CDR2 FQNNGV. Trimming stripped 5 bases from V and 5 bases from J, with 15 bases between. This CDR3 spans 14 amino acids. The CDR3 spells CASSPTRTRETQYF. The CDR3 DNA follows: TGTGCCAGCAGCCCTACTCGGACGAGGGAGACCCAGTACTTC.

This clonotype occurred a few times. V gene TRBV7-9 combines with J gene TRBJ1-2; D unresolved. Trimming took off 5 bases at V and 4 bases at J, with 14 bases between the two ends. CDR1 and CDR2 (germline): SEHNR, FQNEAQ (reference sequence). The CDR3 totals 14 residues. The DNA of the CDR3 is TGTGCCAGCAGCCGACGGGTCGCGGGCTATGGCTACACCTTC. It encodes CASSRRVAGYGYTF. Based on the CDR3 plus reference TRBV7-9 and TRBJ1-2, the full variable domain is DTGVSQNPRHKITKRGQNVTFRCDPISEHNRLYWYRQTLGQGPEFLTYFQNEAQLEKSRLLSDRFSAERPKGSFSTLEIQRTEQGDSAMYLCASSRRVAGYGYTFGSGTRLTVV.

In this sample, this clonotype turned up many times. The chain couples TRBV28 to TRBJ2-2; 9 bases fit TRBD2. Looked up from germline, CDR1 is MDHEN and CDR2 is SYDVKM. With 5 bases clipped from V and 7 bases from J, the junction kept 8 bases outside the gene matches. The CDR3 runs to 15 residues. CDR3 region: CASSVAGGPSGELFF. CDR3 DNA: TGTGCCAGCAGTGTGGCGGGAGGGCCGAGCGGGGAGCTGTTTTTT.

This clonotype was seen many times. V and J are TRBV6-1 and TRBJ2-1; D might be TRBD1 or TRBD2, each matching 5 bases. The V end was cut by 5 bases, the J end by 2 bases, with 13 bases between. CDR3 size: 15 residues. From germline, CDR1 is MNHNS and CDR2 SASEGT. The CDR3 DNA follows: TGTGCCAGCAGTCCTCGGATGGGGGCCTACAATGAGCAGTTCTTC. It is translated as CASSPRMGAYNEQFF.

In DNA, the CDR3 is TGTGCCAGCAGCTTCCTAAAGGGGGGACTAGCGGGATGGGTTAGATCCTACAATGAGCAGTTCTTC. This encodes CASSFLKGGLAGWVRSYNEQFF. The chain links TRBV11-2 to TRBJ2-1; 13 nucleotides align to TRBD2. CDR1 and CDR2 from the germline V gene are SGHAT and FQNNGV. With V trimmed by 3 bases and J by 1 base, 18 bases remained unmatched. CDR3 size: 22 residues.

This clonotype was seen many times. One end of the junction varies from germline; a read error may be responsible. This chain links TRBV28 with TRBJ1-1; 9 bases align to TRBD1. The germline V gene has CDR1 MDHEN and CDR2 SYDVKM. The CDR3 sequence is 15 residues long. The CDR3 region is CASSKDRGFKTEAFF. The CDR3 DNA is TGTGCCAGCAGTAAGGACAGGGGTTTTAAGACTGAAGCTTTCTTC.

The chain uses TRBV28 and TRBJ2-6, with TRBD2 matching 9 bases. Looked up from germline, CDR1 is MDHEN and CDR2 is SYDVKM. The junction had 1 base not matched to a gene; V was cut back by 2 bases and J by 2 bases. This CDR3 has 16 residues. The CDR3 sequence is CASSLAGGTGANVLTF. CDR3 nucleotide sequence: TGTGCCAGCAGTTTAGCGGGGGGGACTGGGGCCAACGTCCTGACTTTC.

This clonotype was found a few times. The chain recombines TRBV20-1 with TRBJ2-7; D is uncertain. V was pared by 3 bases and J by 0 bases, with 12 bases between. The germline CDR1 and CDR2 sequences are DFQATT and SNEGSKA (reference sequence). CDR3 length: 14 amino acids. The CDR3 bases are TGCAGTGCTAGCCCGGCTCACTCCTCCTACGAGCAGTACTTC. Its translation: CSASPAHSSYEQYF.

Details on this clonotype: A single base separates this from a much larger clone, so it may be a read error. The DNA for the CDR3 is TGTGCCAGCAGGGCGAAGGGTTTTTATGGCAATCAGCCCCAGCATTTT. This codes for CASRAKGFYGNQPQHF. J is TRBJ1-5 and V is TRBV12-3 or TRBV12-4; D is uncertain. V lost 6 bases and J lost 2, with 17 bases in between. The CDR3 has 16 residues.

This clonotype was seen ten or more times. The CDR3 loop reads CASSLEALEGLSYEQYF. For the CDR3, the DNA is TGTGCCAGCAGTTTAGAGGCCCTCGAGGGATTATCCTACGAGCAGTACTTC. The V and J genes are TRBV12-3 or TRBV12-4 and TRBJ2-7, with D perhaps TRBD2 (5 bases). The V and J ends lost 1 base and 1 base respectively, with 17 bases between them. The CDR3 is 17 amino acids.

This clonotype came up many times. The rearrangement joins TRBV12-3 or TRBV12-4 to TRBJ2-3; 10 nucleotides align to TRBD2. The junction had 4 bases not matched to a gene; V was cut back by 2 bases and J by 5 bases. This CDR3 contains 15 residues. The CDR3 DNA follows: TGTGCCAGCAGTTTACTAGCGGGAGACAGAGATACGCAGTATTTT. Residues: CASSLLAGDRDTQYF.

This clonotype was counted a few times. V and J are TRBV6-1 and TRBJ2-2, with 9 positions matching TRBD2. The CDR3 extends over 16 amino acids. Germline CDR1 MNHNS, CDR2 SASEGT. The junction had 7 bases not matched to a gene; V was cut back by 5 bases and J by 3 bases. CDR3 DNA: TGTGCCAGCAGTAAAACGGGACTAGCTTACACCGGGGAGCTGTTTTTT. Amino acid sequence: CASSKTGLAYTGELFF.

This clonotype was seen just once. The CDR3 loop reads CSAREGEGFTGELFF. Written as DNA, the CDR3 is TGCAGTGCTAGAGAGGGAGAAGGGTTCACCGGGGAGCTGTTTTTT. The chain carries TRBV20-1 and TRBJ2-2, with a weak D call TRBD2 (5 bases). With 0 bases removed from V and 4 bases from J, the gap between germline ends came to 12 bases. Germline lookup yields CDR1 DFQATT and CDR2 SNEGSKA (reference sequence). The CDR3 contains 15 residues.

This clonotype was seen a handful of times. V and J are TRBV19 and TRBJ1-2; the D gene is possibly TRBD1 (6 bases). Trimming left V 10 bases short and J 1 base short, with 13 bases between. Germline lookup yields CDR1 LNHDA and CDR2 SQIVND (reference sequence). CDR3 size: 13 residues. The CDR3 bases are TGTGCCACTAAGGAGGGGGTTAACTATGGCTACACCTTC. Amino acid sequence: CATKEGVNYGYTF.

This clonotype was detected ten times or more. V usage is TRBV27 and J usage is TRBJ2-3; TRBD2 aligns across 8 bases. This CDR3 region has 16 residues. Germline loops: CDR1 MNHEY, CDR2 SMNVEV (reference sequence). Trimming at V came to 3 bases and at J to 2 bases, leaving 7 bases not matched to a gene. The CDR3, as DNA: TGTGCCAGCAGTTTCGTTCACGGGAGGGACACAGATACGCAGTATTTT. This encodes CASSFVHGRDTDTQYF.

The chain links TRBV5-1 to TRBJ1-3; a weak D match, TRBD1 (5 bases). From germline, CDR1 is SGHRS and CDR2 YFSETQ. This CDR3 has 14 amino acids. Trimming shortened V by 3 bases and J by 4 bases, and 11 bases separated the two germline ends. The CDR3 bases are TGCGCCAGCAGCTCCCCAGGGACCGGAAACACCATATATTTT. It codes for CASSSPGTGNTIYF. Based on the CDR3 plus reference TRBV5-1 and TRBJ1-3, the full variable domain is KAGVTQTPRYLIKTRGQQVTLSCSPISGHRSVSWYQQTPGQGLQFLFEYFSETQRNKGNFPGRFSGRQFSNSRSEMNVSTLELGDSALYLCASSSPGTGNTIYFGEGSWLTVV.

The chain uses TRBV5-1 and TRBJ2-7; tentative D call: TRBD2 (6 bases). CDR3 length: 16 residues. V lost 0 bases and J 3 bases, leaving 16 bases between the germline ends. CDR1 SGHRS and CDR2 YFSETQ come from the germline V gene. The CDR3 DNA sequence: TGCGCCAGCAGCTTGGTCAAGGGGAGGAACCACTACGAGCAGTACTTC. This sequence encodes CASSLVKGRNHYEQYF.

This chain connects TRBV6-2 or TRBV6-3 to TRBJ2-3, with 9 bases aligning to TRBD2. CDR3 size: 15 residues. From germline, CDR1 is MNHEY and CDR2 SVGEGT. The V and J ends lost 2 bases and 6 bases, in that order; junction bases with no gene match: 6. The CDR3 loop is CASSYPAGGSDTQYF. CDR3 DNA: TGTGCCAGCAGTTACCCTGCGGGAGGGTCTGATACGCAGTATTTT.

This clonotype has a handful of counts. The rearrangement links TRBV20-1 to TRBJ2-7; a possible D gene is TRBD2 (6 bases). Trimming took 5 bases from V and 4 from J, leaving 15 bases between them. Germline assignment: CDR1 DFQATT and CDR2 SNEGSKA (reference sequence). This CDR3 has 13 amino acids. The DNA for the CDR3 is TGCAGTGCTGGAGGGAGTGCGGGATACGAGCAGTACTTC. Its protein product is CSAGGSAGYEQYF.

This chain links TRBV28 with TRBJ2-1; TRBD2 matches at 11 bases. V lost 8 bases and J lost 0; bases outside the gene matches: 6. Germline V gives CDR1 MDHEN, CDR2 SYDVKM. This CDR3 contains 16 residues. The CDR3 DNA is TGTGCCAGCCTAGCGGGAGGTCCTAGCTCCTACAATGAGCAGTTCTTC. It is translated as CASLAGGPSSYNEQFF.

This chain links TRBV27 with TRBJ1-1; no reliable D call. CDR1 is MNHEY, CDR2 SMNVEV, per germline (reference sequence). The V end lost 0 bases, the J end lost 7 bases, and 9 bases lay between the germline ends. The CDR3 has 13 residues. The CDR3 is CASSLSLTNEAFF. CDR3 DNA sequence: TGTGCCAGCAGTTTATCGTTGACAAATGAAGCTTTCTTT.

This clonotype has ten or more counts. The gene calls are TRBV6-1 and TRBJ2-7, with unresolved D. Germline V gene lookup returns CDR1 MNHNS and CDR2 SASEGT. The V gene lost 1 base and the J gene lost 4 bases, with 8 bases spanning the gap. The CDR3 runs to 13 residues. CDR3 sequence (DNA): TGTGCCAGCAGTGAAGGACCGCTTTACGAGCAGTACTTC. Translating it yields CASSEGPLYEQYF.